This is a list of T cell receptor beta chains from one sample in a study of read filtering for tumor transcriptome and immune sequencing. TCRdb independently ran MiXCR on the reads; one entry per CDR3 protein. The data contain over 50,000 distinct CDR3 sequences, approximately 15% of them seen just once; the ten biggest clones take up 40% to 55%. The sequenced sample was a population of CD138-negative cells sorted from bone marrow. Receptors were obtained from a donor older than 35 with multiple myeloma. The CDR3 runs from the conserved cysteine through the conserved F or W. A D gene is named only where the DNA matches it firmly. Expanded clones are given a class, and other clones once, few, many or no size at all.

J	V	D	size	CDR3
TRBJ1-2	TRBV12-3/TRBV12-4	TRBD1	many	CASSAQTGNYGYTF
TRBJ2-2	TRBV24-1	-	many	CATSDLGGTGELFF
TRBJ1-2	TRBV20-1	-	many	CSASLVDSIYGYTF
TRBJ2-7	TRBV28	-	-	CARTGLPYEQYF
TRBJ2-7	TRBV20-1	TRBD2	-	CSVSTSGTSYEQYF
TRBJ2-7	TRBV7-3	-	many	CASSLGAGRYEQYF
TRBJ2-7	TRBV7-2	TRBD1	few	CASSLVFPGQGPLEQYF
TRBJ2-7	TRBV6-6	-	many	CASTPTSTSYEQYF
TRBJ2-7	TRBV6-6	-	many	CASSPDGRTLPGYEQYF
TRBJ2-7	TRBV4-3	-	-	CASSRRDGMYEQHF
TRBJ2-2	TRBV9	-	many	CASSVTQANTGELFF
TRBJ2-7	TRBV4-3	-	-	CASSQDLRLLNYEQYF
TRBJ2-7	TRBV3-1	TRBD2	many	CASSSYGGGAGEQYF
TRBJ2-1	TRBV18	TRBD2	many	CASRILAGGPREQFF
TRBJ2-7	TRBV7-2	-	many	CASSPRLREQYF
TRBJ1-1	TRBV5-8	TRBD1	many	CASSAGTGVSEAFF
TRBJ2-1	TRBV29-1	-	many	CSVEDRERGISYNEQFF
TRBJ2-7	TRBV20-1	TRBD2	few	CSARNFGLAGYEQYF
TRBJ2-3	TRBV29-1	TRBD2	many	CSASSGNTDTQYF
TRBJ2-3	TRBV12-5	-	-	CASGQDLHRRGTQYF
TRBJ1-5	TRBV5-1	-	few	CASSGGHGDSNQPQHF
TRBJ2-2	TRBV27	-	many	CASSTVLIGQNTGELFF
TRBJ2-1	TRBV3-1	TRBD2	-	CASRDELAGVREQFF
TRBJ2-5	TRBV20-1	TRBD2	many	CSATQGLEVETQYF
TRBJ2-2	TRBV20-1	TRBD2	many	CSAKVRERNTGELFF
TRBJ2-3	TRBV20-1	TRBD1	many	CSARVHDGQGTDTQYF
TRBJ2-5	TRBV29-1	-	many	CSVDGWRGNQETQYF
TRBJ2-7	TRBV30	-	many	CAWSLTYEQYF
TRBJ2-7	TRBV27	TRBD1	-	CASSPRDRVDQYF
TRBJ2-2	TRBV30	-	few	CAWSVLSGLNTGELFF
TRBJ2-1	TRBV19	TRBD2	few	CASMGLAGGLVDEQFF
TRBJ2-1	TRBV27	TRBD2	few	CASSKPRLAGGPSYNEQFF